Following are 27 T cell receptor beta chains from one sample sequenced in a study of T cell changes during pregnancy in multiple sclerosis. Profiling relied on immunoSEQ multiplex PCR, and the TCRdb table lists in-frame clones only, not all of them. The top ten hold about 0.88% of the sample, which has about 99,000 clones, around 94% seen once. Specimen: peripheral blood, collected after pregnancy. Receptors originate from a female donor with multiple sclerosis, enrolled in a pregnancy study.

The rearrangement uses TRBV9 and TRBJ1-1; 9 bases map to TRBD1. This CDR3 is 17 amino acids long. Germline lookup yields CDR1 SGDLS and CDR2 YYNGEE. J gave up 3 bases and V 3 bases, and 12 bases lay outside the gene matches. CDR3 in amino acids: CASSARTGDFMDTEAFF. The CDR3 bases are TGTGCCAGCAGCGCCCGGACAGGGGATTTTATGGACACTGAAGCTTTCTTT. Complete variable domain (other parts from reference TRBV9 and TRBJ1-1): DSGVTQTPKHLITATGQRVTLRCSPRSGDLSVYWYQQSLDQGLQFLIQYYNGEERAKGNILERFSAQQFPDLHSELNLSSLELGDSALYFCASSARTGDFMDTEAFFGQGTRLTVV.

J is TRBJ1-1 and V is TRBV6-6, with 8 bases lining up with TRBD1. This CDR3 region has 12 residues. Trimming removed 5 bases from V and 10 bases from J; junction bases left unmatched: 6. Germline V CDR1 and CDR2: MNHNY, SVGAGI (reference sequence). The CDR3, as DNA: TGTGCCAGCAGTGGACAGGGAACGGGAGCTTTCTTT. As protein: CASSGQGTGAFF.

The chain links TRBV5-1 to TRBJ1-1; TRBD1 is a possible D gene (6 bases). Looked up from germline, CDR1 is SGHRS and CDR2 is YFSETQ. The germline V and J ends were trimmed by 4 bases and 8 bases, with 21 bases remaining between them. The CDR3 is made up of 15 amino acids. The CDR3 region is CASSLLGQTGSEAFF. In DNA form, the CDR3 reads TGCGCCAGCAGCCTTCTAGGACAGACCGGTAGCGAAGCTTTCTTT.

Points on this clone: Because the CDR3's place on the DNA is in doubt, the DNA is left out and the CDR3 is given as listed by TCRdb. The rearrangement joins TRBV2 to TRBJ1-2. The CDR3 spans 22 amino acids, including both terminal residues. The germline CDR1 and CDR2 sequences are SNHLY and FYNNEI. CDR3 protein: CASPPGVNYGYTFGSGFTGYTF.

This chain joins TRBV30 and TRBJ2-7; tentative D call: TRBD2 (6 bases). Trimming pared 1 base from V and 7 bases from J, leaving 14 bases between. The CDR3 has 13 amino acids. The germline V gene encodes CDR1 GTSNPN and CDR2 SVGIG (reference sequence). For the CDR3, the DNA is TGTGCCTGGAGTGAGACAATAGCGGATGAGCAGTACTTC. It codes for CAWSETIADEQYF.

This sequence joins TRBV5-4 and TRBJ1-3, with TRBD1 matching 8 bases. Germline lookup yields CDR1 SGHNT and CDR2 YYREEE (reference sequence). V was clipped by 4 bases and J by 3 bases; unmatched bases: 3. The CDR3 is 14 amino acids. CDR3 amino acids: CASSPGQGGNTIYF. The DNA for the CDR3 is TGTGCCAGCAGCCCCGGACAGGGTGGAAACACCATATATTTT.

V and J are TRBV18 and TRBJ2-5; D not resolved. CDR1 and CDR2 from the germline V gene are KGHSH and LQKENI. Trimming took off 3 bases at V and 3 bases at J, with 5 bases between the two ends. The CDR3 is made up of 12 amino acids. The CDR3 is CASSPSKETQYF. The CDR3 DNA reads TGTGCCAGCTCACCTTCCAAAGAGACCCAGTACTTC.

The gene calls are TRBV27 and TRBJ2-5; no clear D gene. The CDR3 sequence is 15 residues long. V was cut by 4 bases and J by 3 bases, with 15 bases left in between. Germline assignment: CDR1 MNHEY and CDR2 SMNVEV (reference sequence). CDR3: CASSSWAQPKETQYF. The CDR3, as DNA: TGTGCCAGCAGTTCTTGGGCGCAACCTAAAGAGACCCAGTACTTC.

This chain joins TRBV5-1 and TRBJ1-1; the D is unclear. V gave up 0 bases and J gave up 8 bases, with 11 bases separating them. The CDR3 extends over 13 amino acids. Per the germline V gene, CDR1 is SGHRS and CDR2 is YFSETQ. This CDR3 is CASSLEATAEAFF. In nucleotides, the CDR3 is TGCGCCAGCAGCTTGGAGGCAACAGCAGAAGCTTTCTTT. Combining the CDR3 with reference TRBV5-1 and TRBJ1-1 gives the whole variable domain KAGVTQTPRYLIKTRGQQVTLSCSPISGHRSVSWYQQTPGQGLQFLFEYFSETQRNKGNFPGRFSGRQFSNSRSEMNVSTLELGDSALYLCASSLEATAEAFFGQGTRLTVV.

This clone has only one observation. This chain uses TRBV28 with TRBJ1-5; 7 bases agree with TRBD1. After removal of 3 bases from V and 6 bases from J, the junction contained 5 bases not matched to a gene. This CDR3 has 14 residues. The germline V gene encodes CDR1 MDHEN and CDR2 SYDVKM. The CDR3 bases are TGTGCCAGCAGTTTCGGGACAGCATTTCAGCCCCAGCATTTT. As protein: CASSFGTAFQPQHF. Full variable domain (missing parts from reference TRBV28 and TRBJ1-5): DVKVTQSSRYLVKRTGEKVFLECVQDMDHENMFWYRQDPGLGLRLIYFSYDVKMKEKGDIPEGYSVSREKKERFSLILESASTNQTSMYLCASSFGTAFQPQHFGDGTRLSIL.

V is TRBV2 and J is TRBJ2-3; a possible D gene is TRBD2 (6 bases). Trimming shortened V by 6 bases and J by 6 bases, and 22 bases separated the two germline ends. The CDR3 runs to 16 residues. CDR1 SNHLY and CDR2 FYNNEI come from the germline V gene. The CDR3 loop is CASSELEAGNPDTQYF. DNA of the CDR3: TGTGCCAGCAGCGAGTTAGAGGCGGGAAACCCCGATACGCAGTATTTT.

This clone was observed a single time. V and J are TRBV5-1 and TRBJ2-5; D unresolved. The V end lost 1 base, the J end lost 2 bases, and 3 bases lay between the germline ends. Germline V gene data show CDR1 as SGHRS and CDR2 as YFSETQ. The CDR3 totals 12 residues. In nucleotides, the CDR3 is TGCGCCAGCAGCTTGACACAAGAGACCCAGTACTTC. Its translation is CASSLTQETQYF.

The genes are TRBV28 and TRBJ2-1; the match to TRBD2 covers 10 bases. The CDR3 totals 18 residues. Per germline, CDR1 MDHEN and CDR2 SYDVKM. V lost 3 bases to trimming and J lost 1 base; unmatched junction nucleotides: 9. CDR3 in amino acids: CASSFLNLAGASYNEQFF. In DNA form, the CDR3 reads TGTGCCAGCAGTTTCCTAAATCTAGCGGGGGCTTCCTACAATGAGCAGTTCTTC. Full variable domain (missing parts from reference TRBV28 and TRBJ2-1): DVKVTQSSRYLVKRTGEKVFLECVQDMDHENMFWYRQDPGLGLRLIYFSYDVKMKEKGDIPEGYSVSREKKERFSLILESASTNQTSMYLCASSFLNLAGASYNEQFFGPGTRLTVL.

The V call is TRBV29-1, the J call TRBJ2-5; possibly TRBD1 for D (6 bases). The V end was cut by 3 bases, the J end by 2 bases, with 10 bases between. The germline CDR1 and CDR2 sequences are SQVTM and ANQGSEA. The CDR3 totals 13 residues. The CDR3 region is CSVELRGQETQYF. CDR3 in DNA: TGCAGCGTTGAGTTAAGGGGGCAAGAGACCCAGTACTTC.

This clone was counted a single time. The chain links TRBV5-1 to TRBJ2-5; 7 bases match TRBD2. Germline loops: CDR1 SGHRS, CDR2 YFSETQ. The ends lost 0 bases at V and 5 bases at J; junction bases unmatched: 4. The CDR3 totals 14 residues. The CDR3 nucleotides are TGCGCCAGCAGCTTGGGCAGGGAGGGGGAGACCCAGTACTTC. Amino acid sequence: CASSLGREGETQYF.

The count of this clone is one. The V gene is TRBV6-6, the J gene TRBJ1-1, with a tentative D call TRBD1 (6 bases). Germline CDR1 is MNHNY and CDR2 is SVGAGI (reference sequence). V gave up 2 bases and J gave up 5 bases, with 9 bases separating them. The CDR3 runs 13 residues. The CDR3, as DNA: TGTGCCAGCAGTTACGGGGGGGCGACTGAAGCTTTCTTT. Translated: CASSYGGATEAFF.

This chain links TRBV28 with TRBJ1-2, with 9 bases matching TRBD1. This CDR3 has 15 residues. J gave up 3 bases and V 3 bases, and 5 bases lay outside the gene matches. Per the germline V gene, CDR1 is MDHEN and CDR2 is SYDVKM. The CDR3 bases are TGTGCCAGCAGTTTGCCCCGGACAGGGGACTATGGCTACACCTTC. Its protein product is CASSLPRTGDYGYTF.

V and J are TRBV2 and TRBJ1-1; D perhaps matches TRBD1 (6 bases). The germline V and J ends were trimmed by 5 bases and 5 bases, with 12 bases remaining between them. The CDR3 contains 13 residues. Germline V gene data show CDR1 as SNHLY and CDR2 as FYNNEI. The CDR3 sequence is CASSRTGNTEAFF. CDR3 sequence (DNA): TGTGCCAGCAGTCGAACAGGGAATACTGAAGCTTTCTTT.

This chain uses TRBV7-9 with TRBJ1-5; D is ambiguous. The germline gives CDR1 SEHNR, CDR2 FQNEAQ (reference sequence). Trimming stripped 2 bases from V and 2 bases from J, with 4 bases between. The CDR3 covers 13 residues. CDR3 residues: CASSLRGNQPQHF. CDR3 nucleotide sequence: TGTGCCAGCAGCTTACGGGGCAATCAGCCCCAGCATTTT.

This clone was seen a single time. The chain employs TRBV7-2 and TRBJ2-1; a weak D match, TRBD2 (6 bases). V lost 3 bases and J 14 bases, leaving 23 bases between the germline ends. Germline loops: CDR1 SGHTA, CDR2 FQGNSA. The CDR3 is 15 residues long. DNA of the CDR3: TGTGCCAGCAGCTTGGCCCTTCCCCCGGGGGTGGTTGAGTTCTTC. This codes for CASSLALPPGVVEFF.

Worth noting for this clone: The same CDR3 is also encoded by other DNA sequences in this sample. The chain couples TRBV5-1 to TRBJ1-5, with 9 positions matching TRBD1. The CDR3 consists of 15 residues. V shed 4 bases, J shed 1 base, and the junction held 3 bases outside the gene matches. Per germline, CDR1 SGHRS and CDR2 YFSETQ. The CDR3 coding sequence is TGCGCCAGCAGCCCAGACAGGGGGAGCAATCAGCCCCAGCATTTT. Translated, it gives CASSPDRGSNQPQHF.

The V call is TRBV2, the J call TRBJ2-5; 11 positions match TRBD2. Germline assignment: CDR1 SNHLY and CDR2 FYNNEI. The CDR3 covers 13 residues. The V gene end was trimmed by 10 bases and the J gene end by 2 bases; junction bases not matched to a gene: 3. CDR3 loop: CATLAGGQETQYF. The CDR3 nucleotides are TGTGCCACTCTAGCGGGAGGTCAAGAGACCCAGTACTTC.

V gene TRBV5-1 combines with J gene TRBJ2-7, with 7 bases that match TRBD1. V trimming: 3 bases; J trimming: 6 bases; junction bases outside the gene matches: 6. Germline V gives CDR1 SGHRS, CDR2 YFSETQ. CDR3 length: 13 amino acids. The DNA for the CDR3 is TGCGCCAGCAGCTATTACAGGGGTAGCGAGCAGTACTTC. This gives the protein CASSYYRGSEQYF.

The rearrangement uses TRBV4-3 and TRBJ1-2; the match to TRBD1 covers 9 bases. The CDR3 length is 16 residues. Trimming cost V 2 bases and J 2 bases; bases outside gene matches: 6. Germline V gene data show CDR1 as LGHNA and CDR2 as YSLEER. The CDR3 spells CASSQTGQGKNYGYTF. The CDR3 coding sequence is TGCGCCAGCAGCCAAACGGGACAGGGAAAAAACTATGGCTACACCTTC.

The chain uses TRBV18 and TRBJ1-5; D remains ambiguous. Trimming cost V 2 bases and J 7 bases, with 9 bases left between them. Germline V gives CDR1 KGHSH, CDR2 LQKENI. The CDR3 has 13 amino acids. CDR3 loop: CASSPDVGQPQHF. CDR3 DNA: TGTGCCAGCTCACCAGACGTCGGGCAGCCCCAGCATTTT.

This chain uses TRBV6-4 with TRBJ2-1, with 10 bases lining up with TRBD2. The CDR3 loop spans 16 amino acids. In germline, CDR1 is MRHNA, CDR2 SNTAGT. The V segment lost 2 bases and the J segment 5 bases; nucleotides outside the gene matches: 6. The CDR3 DNA is TGTGCCAGCAGTGACAATATAGCGGGAGGCCACAATGAGCAGTTCTTC. This translates into CASSDNIAGGHNEQFF.

The V call is TRBV7-9, the J call TRBJ2-7; TRBD1 matches 9 bases. The ends lost 5 bases at V and 1 base at J; junction bases unmatched: 3. CDR1 is SEHNR and CDR2 is FQNEAQ in the germline V gene (reference sequence). This CDR3 has 14 residues. Here the CDR3 DNA reads TGTGCCAGCAGCCCGGGGACAGGGTCCTACGAGCAGTACTTC. Translation gives CASSPGTGSYEQYF.